The 13 T cell receptor beta chains given below trace back to one sample, sequenced in a study of T cell responses to AZD1222 COVID-19 vaccine. Repertoires were generated with immunoSEQ multiplex PCR, while TCRdb's copy carries only in-frame clones and drops some. In the table there are over 70,000 clones, around 90% of which are singletons. Specimen: peripheral blood, collected on day 0 of AZD1222 vaccination. The source of these receptors is an adult in good health.

CDR3 amino acids: CASSLLGSQNSPLHF. CDR3 DNA sequence: TGTGCCAGCAGCTTACTGGGATCACAGAATTCACCCCTCCACTTT. The chain is built from TRBV11-2 and TRBJ1-6; D is unclear. The length of the CDR3 is 15 residues. The V and J ends lost 2 bases and 7 bases respectively, with 12 bases between them. Germline CDR1 reads SGHAT; CDR2 reads FQNNGV.

The chain has TRBV6-1 and TRBJ1-2; D might be TRBD1 (6 bases). V was clipped by 5 bases and J by 1 base, with 11 bases between them. This CDR3 has 14 amino acids. Germline CDR1 and CDR2: MNHNS and SASEGT. CDR3 DNA: TGTGCCAGCAGTTATAAGGACAGTAACTATGGCTACACCTTC. As protein: CASSYKDSNYGYTF.

The chain couples TRBV27 to TRBJ1-1; D uncertain. The length of the CDR3 is 13 residues. In germline, CDR1 is MNHEY, CDR2 SMNVEV (reference sequence). The ends were cut back, 8 bases at V and 4 bases at J, with 14 bases in the middle. The CDR3 DNA sequence: TGTGCCAGCTCGCACCTCACAACCACTGAAGCTTTCTTT. Translating gives CASSHLTTTEAFF.

The chain combines TRBV19 with TRBJ2-3, with 13 nucleotides matching TRBD2. Germline V lookup: CDR1 LNHDA, CDR2 SQIVND (reference sequence). The CDR3 length is 17 residues. V lost 11 bases to trimming and J lost 5 bases; unmatched junction nucleotides: 16. CDR3 in DNA: TGTGCCCCTACCCGGACTAGCGGGAGTTGTGGGGGAGATACGCAGTATTTT. Translated: CAPTRTSGSCGGDTQYF. Drawing the rest from reference TRBV19 and TRBJ2-3, the complete variable domain is DGGITQSPKYLFRKEGQNVTLSCEQNLNHDAMYWYRQDPGQGLRLIYYSQIVNDFQKGDIAEGYSVSREKKESFPLTVTSAQKNPTAFYLCAPTRTSGSCGGDTQYFGPGTRLTVL.

The chain employs TRBV25-1 and TRBJ1-2; D is perhaps TRBD1 (5 bases). CDR1 is MGHDK and CDR2 is SYGVNS in the germline V gene. CDR3 size: 14 residues. V lost 8 bases and J lost 0, with 13 bases in between. CDR3 sequence reads: CASAQGGSNYGYTF. Here the CDR3 DNA reads TGTGCCAGCGCCCAGGGCGGATCTAACTATGGCTACACCTTC.

The J gene is TRBJ2-5, the V gene TRBV7-2; a possible D gene is TRBD2 (6 bases). Germline CDR1 is SGHTA and CDR2 is FQGNSA. The CDR3 length is 16 residues. V lost 1 base and J 5 bases, leaving 17 bases between the germline ends. DNA for the CDR3: TGTGCCAGCAGCTTAGGCGGACGGGGGTTCGGGGAGACCCAGTACTTC. The encoded protein is CASSLGGRGFGETQYF.

The chain employs TRBV6-2 or TRBV6-3 and TRBJ1-4; 8 nucleotides match TRBD1. J lost 5 bases, V lost 1 base, and 12 bases had no gene match. The germline V gene encodes CDR1 MNHEY and CDR2 SVGEGT. The CDR3 is made up of 18 amino acids. This CDR3 is CASSYCPRDRLPNEKLFF. DNA of the CDR3: TGTGCCAGCAGTTACTGTCCCCGGGACAGGCTACCGAATGAAAAACTGTTTTTT.

This clone has a handful of counts. The chain has TRBV11-3 and TRBJ2-2; D is possibly TRBD2 (6 bases). This CDR3 is built from 15 residues. Germline lookup yields CDR1 SGHNT and CDR2 YENEEA. The V end lost 7 bases, the J end lost 3 bases, and 15 bases lay between the germline ends. The CDR3 sequence is CASNGGRRDTGELFF. The CDR3 DNA sequence: TGTGCCAGCAACGGGGGTCGAAGAGACACCGGGGAGCTGTTTTTT.

The gene calls are TRBV4-1 and TRBJ1-3, with 7 bases matching TRBD1. Trimming removed 0 bases from V and 1 base from J; junction bases left unmatched: 3. The germline gives CDR1 MGHRA, CDR2 YSYEKL. The CDR3 consists of 16 residues. This CDR3 is CASSQESGGSGNTIYF. The CDR3 DNA reads as TGCGCCAGCAGCCAAGAGTCAGGGGGATCTGGAAACACCATATATTTT.

The rearrangement uses TRBV7-8 and TRBJ1-1; 11 nucleotides line up with TRBD1. This CDR3 spans 14 amino acids. Germline assignment: CDR1 SGHVS and CDR2 FQNEAQ. Trimming took 5 bases from V and 9 from J; bases not matched to a gene: 8. The CDR3 here is CASSARDRGDQAFF. CDR3 nucleotides: TGTGCCAGCAGCGCCCGGGACAGGGGGGATCAAGCTTTCTTT.

The chain is built from TRBV23-1 and TRBJ2-3; D may be TRBD1 (6 bases). TRBV23-1 is classed as an ORF, of uncertain function. Trimming shortened V by 3 bases and J by 10 bases, and 29 bases separated the two germline ends. This CDR3 has 18 amino acids. CDR3 DNA sequence: TGCGCCAGCAGTCACCCCCCTAGAACGGGACAAGAGTTCCAAGCGCAGTATTTT. It is translated as CASSHPPRTGQEFQAQYF.

The genes are TRBV7-2 and TRBJ1-5; D not resolved. Germline loops: CDR1 SGHTA, CDR2 FQGNSA. Trimming left V 1 base short and J 4 bases short, with 17 bases between. This CDR3 spans 17 amino acids. CDR3 sequence reads: CASSLDNLGQENQPQHF. CDR3 DNA sequence: TGTGCCAGCAGCTTAGACAACCTAGGCCAGGAGAATCAGCCCCAGCATTTT. The full variable domain, in which reference TRBV7-2 and TRBJ1-5 provide the parts outside the CDR3, is GAGVSQSPSNKVTEKGKDVELRCDPISGHTALYWYRQSLGQGLEFLIYFQGNSAPDKSGLPSDRFSAERTGGSVSTLTIQRTQQEDSAVYLCASSLDNLGQENQPQHFGDGTRLSIL.

J is TRBJ1-5 and V is TRBV27; D is uncertain. Trimming shortened V by 3 bases and J by 3 bases, and 9 bases separated the two germline ends. CDR3 length equals 14 residues. The germline CDR1 and CDR2 sequences are MNHEY and SMNVEV (reference sequence). The CDR3 loop reads CASSFAGTNQPQHF. The CDR3 region has the DNA TGTGCCAGCAGTTTCGCGGGCACCAATCAGCCCCAGCATTTT.